The 26 T cell receptor beta chains presented below share a single source sample, sequenced in a study of neurological immune-mediated disorders. The time point denotes: longitudinal time-point 3. Using its own MiXCR run on the 5' RACE reads, TCRdb lists one record per CDR3 protein. There are more than 75,000 distinct CDR3 sequences in the sample; 3.5% to 5.5% occur only once, and around 5% lies in the top ten. The sample taken for sequencing was PBMCs. The receptors here all came from an older woman with multiple sclerosis.

This clonotype was counted at least ten times. V gene TRBV20-1 combines with J gene TRBJ2-3, with D possibly being TRBD1 (6 bases). The V gene lost 5 bases and the J gene lost 3 bases, with 21 bases spanning the gap. Germline CDR1 and CDR2: DFQATT and SNEGSKA (reference sequence). This CDR3 contains 16 residues. The CDR3 region is CSAGPRGNLGTDTQYF. In DNA, the CDR3 is TGCAGTGCTGGACCCAGGGGTAATCTCGGGACAGATACGCAGTATTTT.

This clonotype was picked up many times. The chain recombines TRBV12-3 or TRBV12-4 with TRBJ2-7; TRBD2 is a possible D gene (5 bases). This CDR3 comprises 12 residues. Between the trimmed V and J ends, which lost 2 bases and 9 bases, there was a span of 11 bases. CDR3 in DNA: TGTGCCAGCAGTTTAATTACGGGGAGGCAGTACTTC. Its translation is CASSLITGRQYF.

The table lists this clonotype with a few counts. The rearrangement uses TRBV20-1 and TRBJ2-1; D tentatively reads TRBD1 or TRBD2 (5 bases each). The germline V and J ends were trimmed by 6 bases and 0 bases, with 12 bases remaining between them. Germline-derived CDR1 and CDR2 are DFQATT and SNEGSKA (reference sequence). This CDR3 is built from 14 residues. CDR3 sequence reads: CSAPGPDSYNEQFF. CDR3 nucleotides: TGCAGTGCGCCGGGACCGGACTCCTACAATGAGCAGTTCTTC.

The sample holds many counts of this clonotype. The CDR3 sequence: CASSSYLSTDTQYF. In DNA form, the CDR3 reads TGTGCCAGCAGTTCCTATTTAAGCACAGATACGCAGTATTTT. V usage is TRBV12-3 or TRBV12-4 and J usage is TRBJ2-3; D ambiguous. This CDR3 has 14 residues. Trimming pared 4 bases from V and 0 bases from J, leaving 8 bases between.

This clonotype was seen many times. V gene TRBV5-5 combines with J gene TRBJ1-6; D remains unclear. V was cut by 2 bases and J by 9 bases, with 6 bases left in between. CDR3 length: 12 amino acids. The germline V gene has CDR1 SGHKS and CDR2 YYEKEE (reference sequence). The CDR3 coding sequence is TGTGCCAGCAGCTTTTGGGCTTCACCCCTCCACTTT. Its protein is CASSFWASPLHF.

This clonotype came up many times. The genes are TRBV20-1 and TRBJ2-2; no clear D. The CDR3 extends over 14 amino acids. Trimming cost V 3 bases and J 5 bases, with 13 bases left between them. Looked up from germline, CDR1 is DFQATT and CDR2 is SNEGSKA (reference sequence). CDR3 sequence reads: CSASPATRTGELFF. The CDR3 DNA reads TGCAGTGCTAGTCCTGCGACGAGGACCGGGGAGCTGTTTTTT.

This clonotype occurred many times. The chain links TRBV12-3 or TRBV12-4 to TRBJ1-1; D unclear. V was clipped by 0 bases and J by 5 bases, with 7 bases between them. The CDR3 runs to 13 residues. The CDR3 sequence is CASSLADGTEAFF. CDR3 nucleotides: TGTGCCAGCAGTTTAGCTGACGGGACTGAAGCTTTCTTT.

This clonotype showed up many times. This chain joins TRBV3-1 and TRBJ1-5; no clear D gene. The CDR3 covers 13 residues. Germline V CDR1 and CDR2: LGHDT, YNNKEL (reference sequence). Trimming took off 1 base at V and 4 bases at J, with 5 bases between the two ends. Here the CDR3 DNA reads TGTGCCAGCAGCCAAGGCCCTAATCAGCCCCAGCATTTT. This codes for CASSQGPNQPQHF.

This clonotype has at least ten counts. The chain has TRBV15 and TRBJ2-5; 9 bases are a match to TRBD1. The CDR3 runs to 16 residues. Germline V gene sequence: CDR1 LNHNV, CDR2 YYDKDF (reference sequence). With V trimmed by 2 bases and J by 5 bases, 9 bases remained unmatched. Here the CDR3 DNA reads TGTGCCACCAGCAGAACCGGGACAGGGAGGGAGGAGACCCAGTACTTC. Amino acid sequence: CATSRTGTGREETQYF.

This clonotype was observed many times. The V gene is TRBV18, the J gene TRBJ2-1, with unresolved D. Germline assignment: CDR1 KGHSH and CDR2 LQKENI. This CDR3 region has 15 residues. The germline V and J ends were trimmed by 5 bases and 6 bases, with 17 bases remaining between them. The CDR3 here is CASSTTKTNRNEQFF. In DNA form, the CDR3 reads TGTGCCAGCTCAACCACAAAGACAAACCGCAATGAGCAGTTCTTC.

This clonotype has at least ten counts. This chain's CDR3 is CASSSKGGLNTEAFF. DNA of the CDR3: TGTGCCAGCAGTTCAAAAGGGGGCCTGAACACTGAAGCTTTCTTT. V gene TRBV12-3 or TRBV12-4 combines with J gene TRBJ1-1; 7 bases line up with TRBD1. After removal of 4 bases from V and 0 bases from J, the junction contained 5 bases not matched to a gene. This CDR3 is 15 amino acids long.

The table lists this clonotype with a few counts. The CDR3 sequence is CASSPVVRNRDEQYF. The DNA for the CDR3 is TGTGCCAGCTCACCCGTGGTGAGGAACAGGGACGAGCAGTACTTC. The chain recombines TRBV18 with TRBJ2-7, with a possible D match to TRBD1 (6 bases). Germline lookup yields CDR1 KGHSH and CDR2 LQKENI. The germline V and J ends were trimmed by 3 bases and 5 bases, with 17 bases remaining between them. The CDR3 consists of 15 residues.

For this clonotype: A much bigger clone sits one base away, suggesting this may be a read error. V is TRBV5-1 and J is TRBJ2-2; 8 bases fit TRBD1. CDR1 is SGHRS, CDR2 YFSETQ, per germline. This CDR3 comprises 14 residues. The CDR3 sequence is CTSNPGGRTGELFF. In DNA, the CDR3 is TGCACCAGCAACCCAGGGGGCCGTACCGGGGAGCTGTTTTTT. Full variable domain (remainder filled in from reference TRBV5-1 and TRBJ2-2): KAGVTQTPRYLIKTRGQQVTLSCSPISGHRSVSWYQQTPGQGLQFLFEYFSETQRNKGNFPGRFSGRQFSNSRSEMNVSTLELGDSALYLCTSNPGGRTGELFFGEGSRLTVL.

This clonotype was counted many times. This chain links TRBV14 with TRBJ2-2; the D gene is possibly TRBD1 (6 bases). The CDR3 extends over 14 amino acids. Germline lookup yields CDR1 SGHDN and CDR2 FVKESK. Trimming took off 2 bases at V and 6 bases at J, with 10 bases between the two ends. The CDR3 nucleotides are TGTGCCAGCAGCCAACACTCAGGGGCCGGGGAGCTGTTTTTT. Encoded protein: CASSQHSGAGELFF. Full variable domain (missing parts from reference TRBV14 and TRBJ2-2): EAGVTQFPSHSVIEKGQTVTLRCDPISGHDNLYWYRRVMGKEIKFLLHFVKESKQDESGMPNNRFLAERTGGTYSTLKVQPAELEDSGVYFCASSQHSGAGELFFGEGSRLTVL.

A note on this clonotype: This could be a read error, since a much larger clone is one nucleotide away. V gene TRBV7-8 combines with J gene TRBJ1-6; D not resolved. CDR3 length: 14 residues. Germline V gives CDR1 SGHVS, CDR2 FQNEAQ. CDR3 nucleotides: TGTGCCAGAAGCTTAGACCGTGATAATTCACCCCTCCACTTT. It codes for CARSLDRDNSPLHF.

There are many counts of this clonotype. The chain is built from TRBV5-1 and TRBJ2-7; TRBD1 aligns across 8 bases. The CDR3 is made up of 13 amino acids. Germline V gene sequence: CDR1 SGHRS, CDR2 YFSETQ. Trimming at V came to 2 bases and at J to 6 bases, leaving 4 bases not matched to a gene. The CDR3 nucleotides read TGCGCCAGCAGCTTAGGACAGGGAGGCGAGCAGTACTTC. It codes for CASSLGQGGEQYF.

This clonotype showed up many times. The chain uses TRBV7-9 and TRBJ2-7; TRBD1 matches at 7 bases. The CDR3 totals 15 residues. The V gene end was trimmed by 0 bases and the J gene end by 3 bases; junction bases not matched to a gene: 5. CDR1 is SEHNR and CDR2 is FQNEAQ in the germline V gene (reference sequence). CDR3 DNA sequence: TGTGCCAGCAGCTTAGCATCAGGGACAGACTACGAGCAGTACTTC. It yields the protein CASSLASGTDYEQYF.

This clonotype has at least ten counts. CDR3: CASSVQWNTEAFF. The DNA for the CDR3 is TGTGCCAGCAGCGTACAGTGGAACACTGAAGCTTTCTTT. This chain joins TRBV5-8 and TRBJ1-1; D is ambiguous. Trimming pared 4 bases from V and 1 base from J, leaving 8 bases between. The CDR3 spans 13 residues. CDR1 and CDR2 (germline): SGHTS, YDEGEE. The full variable domain, in which reference TRBV5-8 and TRBJ1-1 provide the parts outside the CDR3, is EAGVTQSPTHLIKTRGQQATLRCSPISGHTSVYWYQQALGLGLQFLLWYDEGEERNRGNFPPRFSGRQFPNYSSELNVNALELEDSALYLCASSVQWNTEAFFGQGTRLTVV.

The table lists this clonotype with many counts. This chain uses TRBV10-3 with TRBJ1-6; no firm D call. V lost 4 bases, J lost 8 bases, and 6 bases lay in between. The CDR3 has 12 amino acids. CDR1 is ENHRY, CDR2 SYGVKD, per germline. The DNA for the CDR3 is TGTGCCATCAGTGGGGTAGATTCACCCCTCCACTTT. It specifies CAISGVDSPLHF.

This clonotype was recorded at least ten times. The CDR3 nucleotides are TGCAGCGTTCTAGCAGCGGGCACAGATACGCAGTATTTT. Its translation is CSVLAAGTDTQYF. V usage is TRBV29-1 and J usage is TRBJ2-3; a weak D match, TRBD2 (5 bases). Trimming stripped 5 bases from V and 1 base from J, with 10 bases between. Germline-derived CDR1 and CDR2 are SQVTM and ANQGSEA. This CDR3 is 13 amino acids long.

This clonotype was counted at least ten times. V gene TRBV14 combines with J gene TRBJ2-7, with 8 bases lining up with TRBD1. This CDR3 has 15 amino acids. Trimming at V came to 5 bases and at J to 6 bases, leaving 12 bases not matched to a gene. CDR1 and CDR2 from the germline V gene are SGHDN and FVKESK. CDR3 region: CASSTQTGAGFEQYF. DNA of the CDR3: TGTGCCAGCAGCACCCAGACAGGGGCTGGTTTCGAGCAGTACTTC.

In this sample, this clonotype turned up many times. The chain combines TRBV9 with TRBJ2-2; D might be TRBD1 (6 bases). The V gene's germline CDR1 is SGDLS and CDR2 YYNGEE. Deletions cut 2 bases from V and 2 bases from J, with 10 bases between. This CDR3 is 15 amino acids long. CDR3 amino acids: CASSVGQPNTGELFF. Written as DNA, the CDR3 is TGTGCCAGCAGCGTGGGACAACCTAACACCGGGGAGCTGTTTTTT.

The rearrangement joins TRBV14 to TRBJ1-2; D is perhaps TRBD1 (6 bases). From germline, CDR1 is SGHDN and CDR2 FVKESK. The CDR3 consists of 12 residues. The V end lost 6 bases, the J end lost 7 bases, and 12 bases lay between the germline ends. The CDR3 coding sequence is TGTGCCAGCAGTCCACAGGGTTTTGGCTACACCTTC. Translating gives CASSPQGFGYTF.

This clonotype was observed at least ten times. The CDR3 here is CSARAPLGPAEGNEKLFF. For the CDR3, the DNA is TGCAGTGCTAGAGCGCCATTGGGCCCCGCCGAGGGTAATGAAAAACTGTTTTTT. The chain carries TRBV20-1 and TRBJ1-4; the D is unclear. Deletions cut 1 base from V and 4 bases from J, with 22 bases between. Per germline, CDR1 DFQATT and CDR2 SNEGSKA (reference sequence). The CDR3 spans 18 residues.

This chain uses TRBV7-2 with TRBJ2-7; 9 bases map to TRBD1. Germline assignment: CDR1 SGHTA and CDR2 FQGNSA. This CDR3 is built from 15 residues. Losses at the gene ends were 4 bases for V and 4 bases for J; bases not matched to a gene: 8. The CDR3 region is CASSSDRGTFYEQYF. DNA for the CDR3: TGTGCCAGCAGCTCGGACAGGGGCACTTTTTACGAGCAGTACTTC. Variable domain in full (rest from reference TRBV7-2 and TRBJ2-7): GAGVSQSPSNKVTEKGKDVELRCDPISGHTALYWYRQSLGQGLEFLIYFQGNSAPDKSGLPSDRFSAERTGGSVSTLTIQRTQQEDSAVYLCASSSDRGTFYEQYFGPGTRLTVT.

This clonotype was found many times. V usage is TRBV20-1 and J usage is TRBJ1-1; D not certain. This CDR3 is 16 amino acids long. Germline CDR1 is DFQATT and CDR2 is SNEGSKA (reference sequence). Trimming cost V 1 base and J 0 bases, with 15 bases left between them. CDR3 region: CSARAPGMGMNTEAFF. CDR3 DNA: TGCAGTGCTAGAGCTCCTGGGATGGGAATGAACACTGAAGCTTTCTTT.